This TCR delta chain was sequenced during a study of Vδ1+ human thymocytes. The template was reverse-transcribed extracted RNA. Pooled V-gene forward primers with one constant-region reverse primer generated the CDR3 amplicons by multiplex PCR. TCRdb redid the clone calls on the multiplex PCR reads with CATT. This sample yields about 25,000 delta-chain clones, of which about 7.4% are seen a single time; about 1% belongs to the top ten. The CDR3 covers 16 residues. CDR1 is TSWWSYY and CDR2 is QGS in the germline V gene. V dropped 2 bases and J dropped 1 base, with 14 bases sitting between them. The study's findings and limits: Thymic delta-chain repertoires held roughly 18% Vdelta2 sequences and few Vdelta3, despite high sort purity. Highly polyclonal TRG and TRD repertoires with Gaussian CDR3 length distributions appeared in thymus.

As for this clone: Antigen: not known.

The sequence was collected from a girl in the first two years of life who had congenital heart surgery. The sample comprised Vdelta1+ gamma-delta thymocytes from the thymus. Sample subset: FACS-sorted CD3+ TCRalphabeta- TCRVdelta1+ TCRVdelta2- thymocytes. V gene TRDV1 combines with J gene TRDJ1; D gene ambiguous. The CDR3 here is CALGEAVAPGTDKLIF. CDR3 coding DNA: TGTGCTCTTGGGGAAGCAGTAGCCCCCGGCACCGATAAACTCATCTTT.